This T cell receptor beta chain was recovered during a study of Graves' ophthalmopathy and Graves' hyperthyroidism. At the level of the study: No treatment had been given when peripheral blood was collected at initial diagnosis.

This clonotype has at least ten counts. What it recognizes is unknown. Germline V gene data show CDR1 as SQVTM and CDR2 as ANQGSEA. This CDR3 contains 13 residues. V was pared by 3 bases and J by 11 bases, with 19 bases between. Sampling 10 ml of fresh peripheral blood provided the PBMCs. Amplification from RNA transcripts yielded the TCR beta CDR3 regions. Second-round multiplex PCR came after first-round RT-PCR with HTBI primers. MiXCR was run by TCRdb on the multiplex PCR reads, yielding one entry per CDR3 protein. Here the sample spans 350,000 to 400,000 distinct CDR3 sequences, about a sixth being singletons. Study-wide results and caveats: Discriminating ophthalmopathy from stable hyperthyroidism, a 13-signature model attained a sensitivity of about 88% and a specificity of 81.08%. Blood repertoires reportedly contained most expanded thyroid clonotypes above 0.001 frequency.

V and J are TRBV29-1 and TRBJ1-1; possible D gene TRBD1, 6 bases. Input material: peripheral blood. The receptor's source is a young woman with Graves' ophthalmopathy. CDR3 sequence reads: CSVESRQGLYAFF. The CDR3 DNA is TGCAGCGTTGAGAGCCGGCAGGGGCTGTATGCTTTCTTT.